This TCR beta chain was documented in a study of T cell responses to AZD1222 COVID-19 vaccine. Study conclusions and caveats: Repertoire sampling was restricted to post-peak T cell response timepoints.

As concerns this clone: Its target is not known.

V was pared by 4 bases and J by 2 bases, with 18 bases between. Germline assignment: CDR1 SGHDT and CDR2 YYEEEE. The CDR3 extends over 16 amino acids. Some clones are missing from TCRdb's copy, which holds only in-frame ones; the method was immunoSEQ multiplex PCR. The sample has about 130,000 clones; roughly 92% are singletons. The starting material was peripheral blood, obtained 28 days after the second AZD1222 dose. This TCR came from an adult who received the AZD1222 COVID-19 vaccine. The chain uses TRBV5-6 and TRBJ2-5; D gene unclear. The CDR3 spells CASSTSWERTQETQYF. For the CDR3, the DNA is TGTGCCAGCAGCACCTCTTGGGAAAGAACTCAAGAGACCCAGTACTTC.